This TCR beta chain was captured by sequencing in a study of CD8 T cells in ankylosing spondylitis. This clonotype appeared a few times. CDR1 is MDHEN and CDR2 is SYDVKM in the germline V gene. There are 12 residues in the CDR3. The V end lost 3 bases, the J end lost 7 bases, and 9 bases lay between the germline ends. For TCR beta, libraries came from quantitative 5'-RACE with molecular barcodes. TCRdb analysed the 5' RACE reads with MiXCR anew, one entry per CDR3 protein. The table shows 50,000 to 70,000 distinct CDR3 sequences, with 6.2% occurring only once. The chain recombines TRBV28 with TRBJ1-1; D unclear. The sample was synovial fluid, either unsorted or a sorted T cell fraction (not recorded which). The source of this sequence is a male donor with ankylosing spondylitis. The CDR3 nucleotides read TGTGCCAGCAGTTTTAGAGTGGGTGAAGCTTTCTTT. It codes for CASSFRVGEAFF.